This TCR beta chain was observed in a study of T-cell reconstitution after alpha-beta-depleted transplantation in children. General study points: Recipient T cells and thymic progenitors that survived were the source of the high TCRbeta diversity seen at day 60 in some patients. T-cell numbers and diversity, one year after transplant, stemmed largely from T cells that were newly produced.

This CDR3 comprises 15 residues. Deletions cut 0 bases from V and 3 bases from J, with 12 bases between. Germline lookup yields CDR1 LGHNA and CDR2 YNFKEQ. This clonotype has only a few counts. Its antigen is unknown. The authors prepared the TCRbeta library with unique molecular identifiers. Each CDR3 protein gets one entry after TCRdb re-called the PCR reads with MiXCR. Of just over 950,000 distinct CDR3 sequences in the sample, about 30% were seen once. The sequenced sample was PBMCs, mostly from graft donor cells, obtained 360 days after TCRalphabeta/CD19-depleted stem cell transplant. This chain uses TRBV4-2 with TRBJ2-7, with D maybe TRBD1 (5 bases). The clonotype originates from a boy under two years old who had a stem cell transplant for SCID, so the T cells may come from the graft donor. The CDR3 spells CASSQDLGRNYEQYF. CDR3 nucleotides: TGTGCCAGCAGCCAAGATCTGGGGCGGAACTACGAGCAGTACTTC.